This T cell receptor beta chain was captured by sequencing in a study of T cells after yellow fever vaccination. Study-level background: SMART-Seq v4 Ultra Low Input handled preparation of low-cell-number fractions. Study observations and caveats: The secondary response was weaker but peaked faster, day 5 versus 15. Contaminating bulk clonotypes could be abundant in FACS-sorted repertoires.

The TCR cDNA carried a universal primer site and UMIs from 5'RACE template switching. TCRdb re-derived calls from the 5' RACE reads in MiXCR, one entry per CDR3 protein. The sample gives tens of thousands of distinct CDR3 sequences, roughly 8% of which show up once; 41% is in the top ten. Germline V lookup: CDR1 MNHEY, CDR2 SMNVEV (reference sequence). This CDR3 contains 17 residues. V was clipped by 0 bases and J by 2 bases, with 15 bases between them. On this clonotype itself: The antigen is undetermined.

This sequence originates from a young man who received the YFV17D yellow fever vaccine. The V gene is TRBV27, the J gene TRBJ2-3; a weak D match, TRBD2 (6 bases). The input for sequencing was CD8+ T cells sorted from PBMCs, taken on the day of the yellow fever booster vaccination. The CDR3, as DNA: TGTGCCAGCAGTTTATCCGGCCTGGGGGGACTCACAGATACGCAGTATTTT. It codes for CASSLSGLGGLTDTQYF.